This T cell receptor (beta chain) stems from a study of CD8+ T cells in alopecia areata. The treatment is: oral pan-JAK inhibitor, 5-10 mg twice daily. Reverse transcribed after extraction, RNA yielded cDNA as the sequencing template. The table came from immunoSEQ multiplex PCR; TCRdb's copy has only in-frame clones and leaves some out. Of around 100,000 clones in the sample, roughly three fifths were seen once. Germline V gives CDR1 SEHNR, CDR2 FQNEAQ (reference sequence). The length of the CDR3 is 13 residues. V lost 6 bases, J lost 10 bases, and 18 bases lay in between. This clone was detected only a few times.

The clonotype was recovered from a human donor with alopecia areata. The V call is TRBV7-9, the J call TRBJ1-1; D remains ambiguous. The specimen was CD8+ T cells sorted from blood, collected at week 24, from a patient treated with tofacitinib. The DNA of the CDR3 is TGTGCCAGCAGGCTATACCTTGGACGTGGAGCTTTCTTT. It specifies CASRLYLGRGAFF.